Listed below are T cell receptor beta chains from one sample, sequenced in a study of cytotoxic CD8 clonotypes in ibrutinib-treated CLL. This table comes from immunoSEQ multiplex PCR, and its TCRdb copy is limited to in-frame clones, with some not included. Of about 140,000 clones in the sample, 80% were seen once. Specimen: PBMCs, collected after 36 months of ibrutinib treatment. The receptor set was obtained from a human donor with chronic lymphocytic leukemia. Both conserved end residues are part of each CDR3. A D gene is named only where the DNA matches it firmly. Not all rows give a size; the values are once, few, many and, for expanded clones, a class.

size: NA; J: TRBJ1-5; D: NA; V: TRBV10-2; CDR3: CASNSGVGQPQHF; DNA: TGCGCCAGCAATTCCGGGGTAGGTCAGCCCCAGCATTTT
size: NA; J: TRBJ1-3; D: NA; V: TRBV30; CDR3: CAWHTGLSGNTIYF; DNA: TGTGCCTGGCATACAGGGCTCTCTGGAAACACCATATATTTT
size: few; J: TRBJ1-1; D: NA; V: TRBV20-1; CDR3: CSGRDQAFF; DNA: TGCAGTGGACGGGACCAAGCTTTCTTT
size: once; J: TRBJ1-2; D: NA; V: TRBV5-4; CDR3: CASRFGTPEPNYGYTF; DNA: TGTGCCAGCAGGTTTGGGACGCCCGAACCTAACTATGGCTACACCTTC
size: NA; J: TRBJ2-3; D: TRBD2; V: TRBV7-3; CDR3: CASSLKAAGGRTDTQYF; DNA: TGTGCCAGCAGCTTAAAGGCGGCGGGAGGCCGCACAGATACGCAGTATTTT
size: few; J: TRBJ2-3; D: NA; V: TRBV11-1; CDR3: CASSFGFADTQYF; DNA: TGTGCCAGCAGCTTCGGGTTTGCAGATACGCAGTATTTT
size: NA; J: TRBJ2-7; D: NA; V: TRBV10-2; CDR3: CASSELSQAREQYF; DNA: TGCGCCAGCAGTGAGTTGTCGCAGGCGCGCGAGCAGTACTTC
size: once; J: TRBJ1-2; D: NA; V: TRBV19; CDR3: CASSIVGLSGAGALYGYTF; DNA: TGTGCCAGTAGTATAGTCGGTTTGAGTGGGGCGGGGGCCCTATATGGCTACACCTTC
size: NA; J: TRBJ1-2; D: NA; V: TRBV5-4; CDR3: CASSLETLIYGYTF; DNA: TGTGCCAGCAGCTTAGAGACACTAATCTATGGCTACACCTTC
size: NA; J: TRBJ2-7; D: TRBD1; V: TRBV11-2; CDR3: CASSLSGDRYYEQYF; DNA: TGTGCCAGCAGCTTATCTGGGGACAGATACTACGAGCAGTACTTC
size: NA; J: TRBJ2-3; D: NA; V: TRBV9; CDR3: CASSFRPQALHHTDTQYF; DNA: TGTGCCAGCAGCTTCCGTCCTCAAGCCCTACACCACACAGATACGCAGTATTTT
size: NA; J: TRBJ2-3; D: TRBD2; V: TRBV14; CDR3: CASSPPGTSGSNTQYF; DNA: TGTGCCAGCAGCCCCCCCGGGACTAGCGGGAGTAATACGCAGTATTTT
size: NA; J: TRBJ1-1; D: TRBD1; V: TRBV7-3; CDR3: CASSPGTANTEAFF; DNA: TGTGCCAGCAGCCCAGGGACAGCGAACACTGAAGCTTTCTTT
size: NA; J: TRBJ2-7; D: TRBD2; V: TRBV5-4; CDR3: CASSFPQREVHEQYF; DNA: TGTGCCAGCAGCTTCCCCCAGCGGGAGGTCCACGAGCAGTACTTC
size: NA; J: TRBJ2-1; D: NA; V: TRBV18; CDR3: CASSPSGAPSYNEQFF; DNA: TGTGCCAGCTCACCATCGGGGGCACCATCCTACAATGAGCAGTTCTTC
size: NA; J: TRBJ2-7; D: NA; V: TRBV29-1; CDR3: CSVELQGESYEQYF; DNA: TGCAGCGTTGAGTTACAGGGAGAATCCTACGAGCAGTACTTC
size: NA; J: TRBJ1-2; D: NA; V: TRBV10-3; CDR3: CAISDLGRNYGYTF; DNA: TGTGCCATCAGTGACCTTGGACGGAACTATGGCTACACCTTC
size: NA; J: TRBJ2-1; D: NA; V: TRBV4-1; CDR3: CASSKGPNNPYEQFF; DNA: TGCGCCAGCAGCAAGGGCCCGAACAACCCCTATGAGCAGTTCTTC
size: few; J: TRBJ2-2; D: NA; V: TRBV5-1; CDR3: CASSPQGRGTGELFF; DNA: TGCGCCAGCAGCCCGCAAGGGCGCGGCACCGGGGAGCTGTTTTTT
size: once; J: TRBJ2-1; D: NA; V: TRBV20-1; CDR3: CSARAGTLQFF; DNA: TGCAGTGCTAGAGCCGGGACGCTGCAGTTCTTC
size: NA; J: TRBJ2-1; D: NA; V: TRBV18; CDR3: CASSGSYNEQFF; DNA: TGTGCCAGCTCCGGCAGCTACAATGAGCAGTTCTTC
size: NA; J: TRBJ2-7; D: TRBD1; V: TRBV15; CDR3: CATSRAGTGGYEQYF; DNA: TGTGCCACCAGCAGGGCCGGGACAGGGGGCTACGAGCAGTACTTC
size: NA; J: TRBJ2-5; D: TRBD2; V: TRBV4-2; CDR3: CASSYGGAGQETQYF; DNA: TGTGCCAGCAGTTACGGGGGGGCAGGGCAAGAGACCCAGTACTTC
size: NA; J: TRBJ2-7; D: NA; V: TRBV10-2; CDR3: CASLGTTYEQYF; DNA: TGCGCCAGCCTCGGGACAACCTACGAGCAGTACTTC
size: NA; J: TRBJ1-5; D: NA; V: TRBV5-1; CDR3: CASSSSLGSQPQHF; DNA: TGCGCCAGCAGCTCCTCGTTGGGGAGTCAGCCCCAGCATTTT
size: NA; J: TRBJ2-3; D: TRBD1; V: TRBV23-1; CDR3: CASSLPTGPRGDTQYF; DNA: TGCGCCAGCAGTCTTCCGACAGGGCCTCGAGGAGATACGCAGTATTTT
size: NA; J: TRBJ1-2; D: NA; V: TRBV6-6; CDR3: CASNPALFYGYTF; DNA: TGTGCCAGCAATCCGGCCCTATTCTATGGCTACACCTTC
size: NA; J: TRBJ2-2; D: TRBD2; V: TRBV30; CDR3: CAWKRGLGTGELFF; DNA: TGTGCCTGGAAGCGGGGGTTGGGAACCGGGGAGCTGTTTTTT
size: NA; J: TRBJ1-5; D: TRBD1; V: TRBV6-6; CDR3: CASTKDRGNNQPQHF; DNA: TGTGCCAGCACCAAAGACAGGGGCAACAATCAGCCCCAGCATTTT
size: NA; J: TRBJ2-3; D: NA; V: TRBV9; CDR3: CASSEGPRTDTQYF; DNA: TGTGCCAGCAGCGAAGGGCCCCGCACAGATACGCAGTATTTT
size: NA; J: TRBJ2-1; D: TRBD2; V: TRBV27; CDR3: CASTSRGGGNEQFF; DNA: TGTGCCAGCACGAGCCGTGGGGGGGGGAATGAGCAGTTCTTC
size: NA; J: TRBJ2-4; D: TRBD1; V: TRBV27; CDR3: CASKGTGGNIQYF; DNA: TGTGCCAGCAAAGGGACAGGGGGAAACATTCAGTACTTC
size: many; J: TRBJ2-1; D: NA; V: TRBV7-9; CDR3: CASSLAGGLDEQFF; DNA: TGTGCCAGCAGCTTAGCGGGGGGCCTCGATGAGCAGTTCTTC
size: few; J: TRBJ2-3; D: NA; V: TRBV9; CDR3: CASSVGGIRTDTQYF; DNA: TGTGCCAGCAGCGTAGGTGGCATCCGCACAGATACGCAGTATTTT
size: NA; J: TRBJ1-3; D: NA; V: TRBV18; CDR3: CASSQGTGNTIYF; DNA: TGTGCCAGCTCACAGGGGACGGGAAACACCATATATTTT
size: NA; J: TRBJ2-1; D: NA; V: TRBV13; CDR3: CASSLTYNEQFF; DNA: TGTGCCAGCAGCTTAACCTACAATGAGCAGTTCTTC
size: few; J: TRBJ1-3; D: TRBD1; V: TRBV6-1; CDR3: CASSVRQGSSGNTIYF; DNA: TGTGCCAGCAGTGTCCGACAGGGTTCCTCTGGAAACACCATATATTTT
size: NA; J: TRBJ2-2; D: NA; V: TRBV2; CDR3: CASTSQGIHTGELFF; DNA: TGTGCCAGCACCTCGCAAGGGATTCACACCGGGGAGCTGTTTTTT
size: NA; J: TRBJ2-1; D: NA; V: TRBV7-9; CDR3: CASSLEDFSSYNEQFF; DNA: TGTGCCAGCAGCTTAGAGGACTTCAGCTCCTACAATGAGCAGTTCTTC
size: NA; J: TRBJ2-1; D: TRBD2; V: TRBV5-1; CDR3: CASSLAWAGRDEQFF; DNA: TGCGCCAGCAGCTTGGCCTGGGCAGGGAGGGATGAGCAGTTCTTC
size: once; J: TRBJ1-1; D: NA; V: TRBV2; CDR3: CASSRGRLNTEAFF; DNA: TGTGCCAGCAGTCGGGGACGGTTGAACACTGAAGCTTTCTTT
size: NA; J: TRBJ1-2; D: TRBD1; V: TRBV28; CDR3: CASSTKTGPYGYTF; DNA: TGTGCCAGCAGTACAAAGACAGGGCCCTATGGCTACACCTTC
size: NA; J: TRBJ1-4; D: NA; V: TRBV19; CDR3: CASSIRGYNEKLFF; DNA: TGTGCCAGTAGTATAAGAGGATATAATGAAAAACTGTTTTTT
size: NA; J: TRBJ2-5; D: NA; V: TRBV29-1; CDR3: CSVREQKETQYF; DNA: TGCAGCGTCCGGGAACAAAAAGAGACCCAGTACTTC
size: NA; J: TRBJ1-6; D: NA; V: TRBV18; CDR3: CASSKAPPGGSYNSPLHF; DNA: TGTGCCAGCTCAAAAGCACCTCCGGGAGGCTCCTATAATTCACCCCTCCACTTT
size: once; J: TRBJ1-5; D: NA; V: TRBV18; CDR3: CASSNKHSNQPQHF; DNA: TGTGCCAGCTCAAATAAGCATAGCAATCAGCCCCAGCATTTT
size: NA; J: TRBJ2-2; D: NA; V: TRBV6-5; CDR3: CASFYRNTGELFF; DNA: TGTGCCAGCTTCTACAGGAACACCGGGGAGCTGTTTTTT
size: NA; J: TRBJ2-7; D: TRBD2; V: TRBV5-1; CDR3: CASSLGASGRFYEQYF; DNA: TGCGCCAGCAGCTTGGGGGCTAGCGGGAGGTTTTACGAGCAGTACTTC
size: NA; J: TRBJ1-5; D: NA; V: TRBV28; CDR3: CASSAVNLYHSNQPQHF; DNA: TGTGCCAGCAGTGCCGTGAACCTATATCATAGCAATCAGCCCCAGCATTTT
size: NA; J: TRBJ1-5; D: NA; V: TRBV28; CDR3: CASSLSWNQPQHF; DNA: TGTGCCAGCAGTTTGAGCTGGAATCAGCCCCAGCATTTT
size: NA; J: TRBJ2-3; D: NA; V: TRBV18; CDR3: CASSPSNRGTDTQYF; DNA: TGTGCCAGCTCACCAAGTAACAGGGGCACAGATACGCAGTATTTT
size: NA; J: TRBJ1-5; D: TRBD1; V: TRBV28; CDR3: CASSSLGQAFNQPQHF; DNA: TGTGCCAGCAGTTCGTTGGGACAGGCCTTTAATCAGCCCCAGCATTTT
size: few; J: TRBJ2-1; D: NA; V: TRBV19; CDR3: CASSLTVTSEQFF; DNA: TGTGCCAGTAGTTTAACAGTTACCAGCGAGCAGTTCTTC